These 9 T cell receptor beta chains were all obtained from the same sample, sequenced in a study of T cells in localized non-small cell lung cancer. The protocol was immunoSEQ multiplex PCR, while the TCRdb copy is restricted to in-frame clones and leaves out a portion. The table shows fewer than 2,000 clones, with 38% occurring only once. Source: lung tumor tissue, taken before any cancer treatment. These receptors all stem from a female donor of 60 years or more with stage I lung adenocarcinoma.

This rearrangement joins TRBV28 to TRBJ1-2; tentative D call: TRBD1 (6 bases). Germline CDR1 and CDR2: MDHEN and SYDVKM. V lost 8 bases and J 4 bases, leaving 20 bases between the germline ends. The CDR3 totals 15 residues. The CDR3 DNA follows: TGTGCCAGCTCTATTTTTGCGGACAGAGCCTATGGCTACACCTTC. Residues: CASSIFADRAYGYTF.

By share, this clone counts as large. This chain's CDR3 is CASTREGFDEQYV. CDR3 DNA sequence: TGTGCCAGCACTAGGGAGGGATTCGACGAGCAGTACGTC. This sequence joins TRBV6-8 and TRBJ2-7, with 7 bases identical to TRBD2. The CDR3 totals 13 residues. Germline CDR1 is MNHGY and CDR2 is SAAAGT. The ends lost 7 bases at V and 5 bases at J; junction bases unmatched: 8.

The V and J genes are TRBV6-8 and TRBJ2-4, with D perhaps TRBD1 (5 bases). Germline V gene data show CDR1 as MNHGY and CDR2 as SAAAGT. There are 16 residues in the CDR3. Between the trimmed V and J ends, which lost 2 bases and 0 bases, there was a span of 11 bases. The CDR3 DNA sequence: TGTGCCAGCAGTTACCATGAAGACAGAGCCAAAAACATTCAGTACTTC. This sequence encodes CASSYHEDRAKNIQYF.

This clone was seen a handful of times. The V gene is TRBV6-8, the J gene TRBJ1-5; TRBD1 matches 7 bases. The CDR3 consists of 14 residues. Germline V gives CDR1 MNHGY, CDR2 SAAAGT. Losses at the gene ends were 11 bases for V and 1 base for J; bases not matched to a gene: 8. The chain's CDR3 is CAASTGDSNQPQHF. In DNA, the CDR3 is TGTGCCGCCTCCACAGGGGACAGCAATCAGCCCCAGCATTTT.

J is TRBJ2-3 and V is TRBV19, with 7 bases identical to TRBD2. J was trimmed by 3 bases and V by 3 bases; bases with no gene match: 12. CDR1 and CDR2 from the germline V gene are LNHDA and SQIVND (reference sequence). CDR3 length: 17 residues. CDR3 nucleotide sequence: TGTGCCAGTAGTATGAGAGGTGGCGGGGGTAAAACAGATACGCAGTATTTT. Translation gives CASSMRGGGGKTDTQYF.

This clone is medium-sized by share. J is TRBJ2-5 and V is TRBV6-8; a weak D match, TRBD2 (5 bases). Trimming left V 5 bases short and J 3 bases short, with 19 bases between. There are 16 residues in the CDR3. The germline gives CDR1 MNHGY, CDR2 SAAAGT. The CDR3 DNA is TGTGCCAGCAGTCCCGGTGGAGCCAAGAGGGAAGAGACCCAGTACTTC. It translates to CASSPGGAKREETQYF.

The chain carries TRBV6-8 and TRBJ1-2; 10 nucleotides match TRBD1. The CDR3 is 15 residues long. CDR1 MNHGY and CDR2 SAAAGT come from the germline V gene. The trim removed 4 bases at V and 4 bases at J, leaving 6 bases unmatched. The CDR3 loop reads CASSLTGGNGYGYTF. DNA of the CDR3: TGTGCCAGCAGTTTGACAGGGGGCAATGGCTATGGCTACACCTTC.

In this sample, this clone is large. In nucleotides, the CDR3 is TGTGCCAGCAGCCCAGCACAGGGTTCGGGCACCGGGGAGCTGTTTTTT. Protein product: CASSPAQGSGTGELFF. The J gene is TRBJ2-2, the V gene TRBV11-3; a possible D gene is TRBD1 (6 bases). V dropped 5 bases and J dropped 4 bases, with 17 bases sitting between them. The germline CDR1 and CDR2 sequences are SGHNT and YENEEA. CDR3 length: 16 residues.

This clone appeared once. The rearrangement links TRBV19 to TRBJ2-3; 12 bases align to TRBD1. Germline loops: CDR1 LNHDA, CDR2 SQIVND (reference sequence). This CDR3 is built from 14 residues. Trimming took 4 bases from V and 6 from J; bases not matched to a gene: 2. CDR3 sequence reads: CASSRGTGGDTQYF. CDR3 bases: TGTGCCAGTAGTAGAGGGACAGGGGGCGATACGCAGTATTTT.